The present T cell receptor beta chain was sequenced within a study of blood T cells in healthy people across ages. It was with a sample-barcoded 5' primer and a J-beta primer mix that a second PCR of about 6 to 12 cycles was run. TCRdb passed the 5' RACE reads through MiXCR, listing each CDR3 protein once. The table includes hundreds of thousands of distinct CDR3 sequences, about a quarter detected once. This clonotype was seen more than once but under ten times. Germline loops: CDR1 DFQATT, CDR2 SNEGSKA (reference sequence). The ends lost 0 bases at V and 4 bases at J; junction bases unmatched: 5. The CDR3 is 14 amino acids. These data are also associated with another study on T cells of mothers and their children.

This TCR came from a boy aged 10-17 years in good health. The sequenced sample consisted of blood. The V and J genes are TRBV20-1 and TRBJ2-5, with 7 bases that match TRBD1. The CDR3 loop reads CSARDPTGRETQYF. In nucleotides, the CDR3 is TGCAGTGCTAGAGATCCGACAGGGAGAGAGACCCAGTACTTC.